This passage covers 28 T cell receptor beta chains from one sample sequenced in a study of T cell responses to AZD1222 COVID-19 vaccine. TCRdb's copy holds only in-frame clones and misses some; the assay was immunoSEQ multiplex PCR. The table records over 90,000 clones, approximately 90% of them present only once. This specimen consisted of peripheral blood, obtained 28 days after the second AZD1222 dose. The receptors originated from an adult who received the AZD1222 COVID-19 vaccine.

As DNA, the CDR3 is TGTGCCAGCAGTTTTCGGGGCGGGAGGGTCCGCGGCTACACCTTC. It codes for CASSFRGGRVRGYTF. The chain couples TRBV28 to TRBJ1-2; a possible D gene is TRBD1 (5 bases). The CDR3 sequence is 15 residues long. Germline V gene sequence: CDR1 MDHEN, CDR2 SYDVKM. V dropped 3 bases and J dropped 8 bases, with 19 bases sitting between them.

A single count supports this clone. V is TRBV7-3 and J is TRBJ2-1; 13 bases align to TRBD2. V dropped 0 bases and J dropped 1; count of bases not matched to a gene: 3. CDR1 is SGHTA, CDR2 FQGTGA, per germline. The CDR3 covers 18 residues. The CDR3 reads CASSLTTTSGRSYNEQFF. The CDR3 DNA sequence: TGTGCCAGCAGCTTAACTACGACTAGCGGGAGGTCCTACAATGAGCAGTTCTTC.

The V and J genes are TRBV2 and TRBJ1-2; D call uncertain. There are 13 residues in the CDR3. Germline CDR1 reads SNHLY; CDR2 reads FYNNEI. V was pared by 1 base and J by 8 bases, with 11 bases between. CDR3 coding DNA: TGTGCCAGCAGTGAAGTCGGAGCCGAGGGCTACACCTTC. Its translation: CASSEVGAEGYTF. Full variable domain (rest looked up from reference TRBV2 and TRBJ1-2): EPEVTQTPSHQVTQMGQEVILRCVPISNHLYFYWYRQILGQKVEFLVSFYNNEISEKSEIFDDQFSVERPDGSNFTLKIRSTKLEDSAMYFCASSEVGAEGYTFGSGTRLTVV.

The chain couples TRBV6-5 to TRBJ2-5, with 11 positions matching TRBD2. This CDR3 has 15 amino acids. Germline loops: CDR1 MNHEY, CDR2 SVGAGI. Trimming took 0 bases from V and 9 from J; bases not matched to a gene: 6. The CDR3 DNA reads TGTGCCAGCAGTTACTCACTAGCGGGGGATAAGGCCCAGTACTTC. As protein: CASSYSLAGDKAQYF.

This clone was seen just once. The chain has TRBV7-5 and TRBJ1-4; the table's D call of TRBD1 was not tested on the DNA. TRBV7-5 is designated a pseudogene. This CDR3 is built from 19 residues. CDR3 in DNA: TGTGTCAGAAGCCGCAAACGTCCCGGGACAGGGGCAACTAATGAAAAACTGTTTTTT. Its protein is CVRSRKRPGTGATNEKLFF.

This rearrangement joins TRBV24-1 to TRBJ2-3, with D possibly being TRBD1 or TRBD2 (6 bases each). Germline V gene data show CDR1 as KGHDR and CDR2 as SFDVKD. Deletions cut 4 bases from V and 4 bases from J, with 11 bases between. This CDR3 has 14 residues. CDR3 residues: CATSEQGGPDTQYF. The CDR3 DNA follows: TGTGCCACCAGTGAACAGGGAGGACCAGATACGCAGTATTTT.

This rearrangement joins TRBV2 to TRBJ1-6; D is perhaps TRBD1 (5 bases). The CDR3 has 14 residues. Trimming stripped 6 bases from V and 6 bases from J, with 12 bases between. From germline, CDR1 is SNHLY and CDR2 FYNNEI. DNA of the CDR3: TGTGCCAGCAGGACCGGGACGGCTAATTCACCCCTCCACTTT. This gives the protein CASRTGTANSPLHF. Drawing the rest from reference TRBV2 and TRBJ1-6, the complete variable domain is EPEVTQTPSHQVTQMGQEVILRCVPISNHLYFYWYRQILGQKVEFLVSFYNNEISEKSEIFDDQFSVERPDGSNFTLKIRSTKLEDSAMYFCASRTGTANSPLHFGNGTRLTVT.

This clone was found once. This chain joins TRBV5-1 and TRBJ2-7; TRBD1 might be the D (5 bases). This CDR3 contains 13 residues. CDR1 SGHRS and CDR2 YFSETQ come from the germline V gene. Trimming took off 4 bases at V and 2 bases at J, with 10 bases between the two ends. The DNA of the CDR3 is TGCGCCAGCAGCCAGACAGTTACCTACGAGCAGTACTTC. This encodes CASSQTVTYEQYF.

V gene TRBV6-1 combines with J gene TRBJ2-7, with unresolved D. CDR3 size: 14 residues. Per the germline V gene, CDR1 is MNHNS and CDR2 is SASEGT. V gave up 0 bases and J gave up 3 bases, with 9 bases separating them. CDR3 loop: CASSEAITDYEQYF. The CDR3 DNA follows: TGTGCCAGCAGTGAAGCAATAACAGACTACGAGCAGTACTTC.

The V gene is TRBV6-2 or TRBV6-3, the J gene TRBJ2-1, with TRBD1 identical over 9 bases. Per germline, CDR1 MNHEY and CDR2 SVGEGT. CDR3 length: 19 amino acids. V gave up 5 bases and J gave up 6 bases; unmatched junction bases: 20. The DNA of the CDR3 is TGTGCCAGCAGTAGAGTGGGGACAGGGAGGGGTATTGAGATCAATGAGCAGTTCTTC. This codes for CASSRVGTGRGIEINEQFF.

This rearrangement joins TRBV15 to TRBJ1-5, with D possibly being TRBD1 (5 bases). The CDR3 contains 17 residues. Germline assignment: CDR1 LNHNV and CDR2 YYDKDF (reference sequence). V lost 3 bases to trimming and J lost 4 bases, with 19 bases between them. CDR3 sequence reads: CATSSDRGETVNQPQHF. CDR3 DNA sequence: TGTGCCACCAGCAGCGACCGAGGAGAGACAGTAAATCAGCCCCAGCATTTT.

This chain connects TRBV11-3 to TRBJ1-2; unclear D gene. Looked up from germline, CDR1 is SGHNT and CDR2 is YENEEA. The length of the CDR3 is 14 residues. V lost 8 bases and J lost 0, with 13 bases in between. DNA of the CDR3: TGTGCCAGCGGCGATCCCGCTTCTAACTATGGCTACACCTTC. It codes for CASGDPASNYGYTF.

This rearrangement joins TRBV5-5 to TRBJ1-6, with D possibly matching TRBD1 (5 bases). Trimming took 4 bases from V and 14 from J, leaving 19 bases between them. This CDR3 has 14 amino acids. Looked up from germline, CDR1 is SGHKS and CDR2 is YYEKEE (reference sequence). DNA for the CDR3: TGTGCCAGCAGCCTCCCGGGGGACCACCAGGCCCTCCACTTT. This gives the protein CASSLPGDHQALHF.

CDR3 amino acids: CASSVGLAGGLGSYEQYF. As DNA, the CDR3 is TGTGCCAGCAGCGTCGGACTAGCGGGGGGGCTTGGGTCCTACGAGCAGTACTTC. V usage is TRBV9 and J usage is TRBJ2-7; 15 positions match TRBD2. V trimming: 2 bases; J trimming: 1 base; junction bases outside the gene matches: 7. There are 18 residues in the CDR3. The germline CDR1 and CDR2 sequences are SGDLS and YYNGEE.

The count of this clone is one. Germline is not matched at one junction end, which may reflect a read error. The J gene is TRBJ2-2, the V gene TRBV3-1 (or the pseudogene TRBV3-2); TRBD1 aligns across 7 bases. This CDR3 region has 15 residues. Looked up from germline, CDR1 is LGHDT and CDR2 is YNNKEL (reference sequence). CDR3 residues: CASSQGTVDTGELFF. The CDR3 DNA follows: TGTGCCAGCAGTCAAGGGACAGTTGACACCGGGGAGCTGTTTTTT.

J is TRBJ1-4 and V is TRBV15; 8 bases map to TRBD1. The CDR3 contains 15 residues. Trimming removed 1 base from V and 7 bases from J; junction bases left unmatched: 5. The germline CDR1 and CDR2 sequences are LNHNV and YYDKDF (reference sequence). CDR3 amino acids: CATSRGTGNSEKLFF. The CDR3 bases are TGTGCCACCAGCAGAGGGACAGGGAATTCTGAAAAACTGTTTTTT. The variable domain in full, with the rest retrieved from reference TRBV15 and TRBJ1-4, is DAMVIQNPRYQVTQFGKPVTLSCSQTLNHNVMYWYQQKSSQAPKLLFHYYDKDFNNEADTPDNFQSRRPNTSFCFLDIRSPGLGDTAMYLCATSRGTGNSEKLFFGSGTQLSVL.

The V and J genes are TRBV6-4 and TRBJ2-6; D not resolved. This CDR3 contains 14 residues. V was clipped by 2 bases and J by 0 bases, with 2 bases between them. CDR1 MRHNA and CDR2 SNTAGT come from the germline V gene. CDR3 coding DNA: TGTGCCAGCAGTGACAACTCTGGGGCCAACGTCCTGACTTTC. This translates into CASSDNSGANVLTF.

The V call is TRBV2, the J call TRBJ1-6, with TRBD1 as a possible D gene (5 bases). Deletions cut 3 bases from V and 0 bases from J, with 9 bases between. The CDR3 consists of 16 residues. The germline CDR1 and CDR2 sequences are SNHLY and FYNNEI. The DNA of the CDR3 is TGTGCCAGCAGTGAGTTGGGGGGCTCCTATAATTCACCCCTCCACTTT. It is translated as CASSELGGSYNSPLHF. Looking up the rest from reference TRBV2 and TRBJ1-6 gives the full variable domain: EPEVTQTPSHQVTQMGQEVILRCVPISNHLYFYWYRQILGQKVEFLVSFYNNEISEKSEIFDDQFSVERPDGSNFTLKIRSTKLEDSAMYFCASSELGGSYNSPLHFGNGTRLTVT.

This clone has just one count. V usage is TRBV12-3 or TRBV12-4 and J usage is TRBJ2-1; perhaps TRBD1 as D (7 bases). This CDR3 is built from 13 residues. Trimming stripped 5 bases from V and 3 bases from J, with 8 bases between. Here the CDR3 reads CASSQGGYNEQFF. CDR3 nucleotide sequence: TGTGCCAGCAGTCAGGGGGGCTACAATGAGCAGTTCTTC.

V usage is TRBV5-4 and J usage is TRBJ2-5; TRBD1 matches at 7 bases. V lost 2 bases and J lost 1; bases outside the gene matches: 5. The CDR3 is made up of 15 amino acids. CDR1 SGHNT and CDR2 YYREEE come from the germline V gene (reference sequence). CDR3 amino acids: CASSLIWDSQETQYF. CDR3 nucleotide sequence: TGTGCCAGCAGCTTAATATGGGACAGCCAAGAGACCCAGTACTTC.

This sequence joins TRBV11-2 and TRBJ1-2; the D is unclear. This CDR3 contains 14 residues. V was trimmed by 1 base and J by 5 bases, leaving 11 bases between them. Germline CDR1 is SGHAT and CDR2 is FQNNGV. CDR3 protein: CASSLGVRPYGYTF. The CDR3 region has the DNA TGTGCCAGCAGCTTAGGGGTGAGACCTTATGGCTACACCTTC.

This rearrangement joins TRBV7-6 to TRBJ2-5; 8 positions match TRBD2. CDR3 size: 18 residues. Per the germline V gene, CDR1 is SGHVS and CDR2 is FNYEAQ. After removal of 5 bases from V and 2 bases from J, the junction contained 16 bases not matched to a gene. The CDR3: CASSLRQRGASGQETQYF. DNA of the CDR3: TGTGCCAGCAGCCTACGCCAAAGGGGGGCTAGCGGGCAAGAGACCCAGTACTTC.

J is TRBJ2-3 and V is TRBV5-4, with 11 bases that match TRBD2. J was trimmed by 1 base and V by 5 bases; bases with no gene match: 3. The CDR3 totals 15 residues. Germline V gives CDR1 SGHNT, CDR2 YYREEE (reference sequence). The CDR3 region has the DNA TGTGCCAGCAGTACGGGACTAGCGGGCACAGATACGCAGTATTTT. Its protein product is CASSTGLAGTDTQYF.

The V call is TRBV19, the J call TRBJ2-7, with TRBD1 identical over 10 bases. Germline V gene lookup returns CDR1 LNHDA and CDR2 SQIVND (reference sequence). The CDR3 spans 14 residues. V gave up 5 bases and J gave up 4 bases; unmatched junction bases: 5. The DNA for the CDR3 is TGTGCCAGTAGTCTCCGGGACAGGGGATACGAGCAGTACTTC. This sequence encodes CASSLRDRGYEQYF.

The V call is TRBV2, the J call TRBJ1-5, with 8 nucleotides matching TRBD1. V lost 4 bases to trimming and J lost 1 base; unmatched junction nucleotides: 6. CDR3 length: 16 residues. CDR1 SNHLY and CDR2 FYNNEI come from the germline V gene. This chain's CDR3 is CASSAPGGRSNQPQHF. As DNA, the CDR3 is TGTGCCAGCAGTGCCCCAGGGGGCAGGAGCAATCAGCCCCAGCATTTT.

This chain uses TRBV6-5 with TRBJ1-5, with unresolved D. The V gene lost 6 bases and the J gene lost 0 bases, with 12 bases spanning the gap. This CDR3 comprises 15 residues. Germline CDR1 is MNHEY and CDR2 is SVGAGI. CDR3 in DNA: TGTGCCAGCAGGGAGGGAGTTCTTAGCAATCAGCCCCAGCATTTT. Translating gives CASREGVLSNQPQHF.

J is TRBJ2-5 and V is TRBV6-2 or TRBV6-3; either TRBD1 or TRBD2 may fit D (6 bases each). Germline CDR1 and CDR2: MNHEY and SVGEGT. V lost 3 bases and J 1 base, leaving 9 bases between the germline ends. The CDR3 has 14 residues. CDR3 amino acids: CASSYSGAQETQYF. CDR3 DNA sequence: TGTGCCAGCAGTTATTCGGGGGCCCAAGAGACCCAGTACTTC.

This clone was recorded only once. CDR3 loop: CASRTLQDPQETQYF. As DNA, the CDR3 is TGTGCCAGCAGGACATTACAGGATCCCCAAGAGACCCAGTACTTC. V and J are TRBV11-2 and TRBJ2-5, with D tentatively TRBD1 (5 bases). The V end was cut by 6 bases, the J end by 1 base, with 15 bases between. CDR1 is SGHAT, CDR2 FQNNGV, per germline. This CDR3 has 15 residues. Full variable domain (outside the CDR3, taken from reference TRBV11-2 and TRBJ2-5): EAGVAQSPRYKIIEKRQSVAFWCNPISGHATLYWYQQILGQGPKLLIQFQNNGVVDDSQLPKDRFSAERLKGVDSTLKIQPAKLEDSAVYLCASRTLQDPQETQYFGPGTRLLVL.